Reported below is one TCR beta chain. What it binds is unknown. All donors participated as healthy donors of bone marrow. This sample is part of a study of cytomegalovirus exposure and HLA in healthy donors. Study-wide results and limits: Three chains linked to CMV were shown in vitro to be specific for CMV antigens. A likely sequencing artifact accounted for one observed cluster of highly shared sequence variants.

Germline V gives CDR1 MNHEY, CDR2 SVGAGI. The trim removed 0 bases at V and 3 bases at J, leaving 3 bases unmatched. The CDR3 totals 16 residues. The PCR contained 60 Vbeta and 13 Jbeta primers. TCRdb's copy holds only in-frame clones and misses some; the assay was immunoSEQ multiplex PCR. This sample carries 110,000 to 150,000 clones, around 80% of them seen once, and the ten largest clones take 2% to 2.5%. Material: PBMCs. The V call is TRBV6-5, the J call TRBJ1-5; 9 bases are shared with TRBD1. The TCR comes from a man aged 25-45 years in good health and CMV-seronegative. The CDR3 is CASSYSWTGANQPQHF. The DNA for the CDR3 is TGTGCCAGCAGTTACTCGTGGACAGGGGCCAATCAGCCCCAGCATTTT.